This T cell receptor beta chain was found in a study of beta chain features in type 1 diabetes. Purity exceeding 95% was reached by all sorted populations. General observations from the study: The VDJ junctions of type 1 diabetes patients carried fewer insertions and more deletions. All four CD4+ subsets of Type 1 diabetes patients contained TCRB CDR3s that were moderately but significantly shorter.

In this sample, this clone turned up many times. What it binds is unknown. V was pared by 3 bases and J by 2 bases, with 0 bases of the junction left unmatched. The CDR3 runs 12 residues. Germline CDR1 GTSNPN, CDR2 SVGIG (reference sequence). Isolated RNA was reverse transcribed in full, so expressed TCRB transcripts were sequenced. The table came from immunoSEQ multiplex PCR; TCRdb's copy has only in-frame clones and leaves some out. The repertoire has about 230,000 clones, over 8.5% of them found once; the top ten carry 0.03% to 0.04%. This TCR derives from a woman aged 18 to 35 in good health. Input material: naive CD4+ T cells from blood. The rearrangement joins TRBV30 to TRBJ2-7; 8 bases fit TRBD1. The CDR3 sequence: CAWRTGAYEQYF. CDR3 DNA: TGTGCCTGGAGGACAGGGGCCTACGAGCAGTACTTC. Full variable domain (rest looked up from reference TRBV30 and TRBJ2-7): SQTIHQWPATLVQPVGSPLSLECTVEGTSNPNLYWYRQAAGRGLQLLFYSVGIGQISSEVPQNLSASRPQDRQFILSSKKLLLSDSGFYLCAWRTGAYEQYFGPGTRLTVT.